This TCR beta chain was recovered during a study of T cell repertoires in cytomegalovirus infection. Whole-study context: TCR beta signatures that were public indicated CMV infection and matching HLA type. Study observations and caveats: HLA-C-restricted TCR beta clonotypes specific for CMV led the ex vivo response.

One entry per CDR3 protein, called by TCRdb with MiXCR from the reads. In the table there are about 740,000 distinct CDR3 sequences, roughly a third of which are singletons. This CDR3 has 15 residues. J gave up 4 bases and V 6 bases, and 7 bases lay outside the gene matches. Germline values: CDR1 MDHEN, CDR2 SYDVKM. A remark on this clonotype: Its antigen is currently unknown.

The source material was PBMCs. The rearrangement uses TRBV28 and TRBJ1-5; 9 nucleotides align to TRBD1. The sequence was collected from a human donor in good health (CMV status not recorded). Some clones in this sample may be carry-over from other donors' samples. The CDR3 DNA reads TGTGCCAGCAGAGACGGGACAGGGAGAAATCAGCCCCAGCATTTT. Translating gives CASRDGTGRNQPQHF.